The clone carrying this TCR beta chain was seen a handful of times. The antigen is undetermined. Produced via immunoSEQ multiplex PCR; TCRdb's table is partial and in-frame only. The sample lists about 85,000 clones; 80% to 85% were seen once. This entry is derived from a study of graft-versus-host responses after intestinal transplantation. About the research overall: Each recipient received a multivisceral, liver-intestinal, or isolated intestinal graft.

This CDR3 has 16 amino acids. After removal of 1 base from V and 3 bases from J, the junction contained 8 bases not matched to a gene. CDR1 is MGHRA and CDR2 is YSYEKL in the germline V gene. The TCR sequence derives from a human donor who received an intestinal transplant. The chain links TRBV4-1 to TRBJ2-7; 8 positions agree with TRBD1. Specimen: unstimulated CD4+ T cells sorted from spleen or lymph node cells, collected before intestinal transplant. The CDR3 sequence is CASSQGLRQGFYEQYF. In DNA form, the CDR3 reads TGCGCCAGCAGCCAAGGCCTACGACAGGGGTTCTACGAGCAGTACTTC.